This entry concerns a single TCR beta chain. Its antigen is currently unknown. Other DNA variants within this sample encode the same CDR3. The junction had 0 bases not matched to a gene; V was cut back by 6 bases and J by 4 bases. From germline, CDR1 is SQVTM and CDR2 ANQGSEA. The CDR3 is made up of 11 amino acids. This sample is part of a study of cytomegalovirus exposure and HLA in healthy donors. Study findings and constraints: Cytomegalovirus status was reportedly diagnosed by the classifier with high sensitivity and specificity.

Amplification used 60 Vbeta primers and 13 Jbeta primers. Profiled with immunoSEQ multiplex PCR; TCRdb holds only in-frame clones, not every one. Of about 150,000 clones listed, roughly 80% are singletons. This chain connects TRBV29-1 to TRBJ2-7; 10 nucleotides match TRBD1. This TCR was sampled from a boy between 2 and 10 years old in good health and CMV-seronegative. The sample consisted of PBMCs. The CDR3 spells CSVDRGYEQYF. DNA for the CDR3: TGCAGCGTGGACAGGGGGTACGAGCAGTACTTC.